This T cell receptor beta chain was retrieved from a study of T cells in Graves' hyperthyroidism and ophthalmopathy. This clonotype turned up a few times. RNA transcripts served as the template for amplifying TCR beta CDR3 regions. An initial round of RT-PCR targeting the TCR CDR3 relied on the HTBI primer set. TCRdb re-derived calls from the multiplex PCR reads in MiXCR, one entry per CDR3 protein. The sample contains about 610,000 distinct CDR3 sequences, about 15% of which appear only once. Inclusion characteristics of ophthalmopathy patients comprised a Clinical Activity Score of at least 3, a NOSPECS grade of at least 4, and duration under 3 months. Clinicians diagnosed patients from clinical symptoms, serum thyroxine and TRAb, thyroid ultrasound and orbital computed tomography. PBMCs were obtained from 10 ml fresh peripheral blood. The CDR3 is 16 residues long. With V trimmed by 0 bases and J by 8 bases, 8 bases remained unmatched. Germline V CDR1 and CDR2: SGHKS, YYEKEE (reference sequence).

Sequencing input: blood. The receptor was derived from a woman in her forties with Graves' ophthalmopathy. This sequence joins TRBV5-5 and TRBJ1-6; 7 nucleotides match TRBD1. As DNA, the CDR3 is TGTGCCAGCAGCTTGGGCCTCGACAGGGTGGATTCACCCCTCCACTTT. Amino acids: CASSLGLDRVDSPLHF.